This T cell receptor (beta chain) appears in the sequencing data of a study of shared clonotypes between healthy human individuals. Naive CD8 cells comprised CD45RO-negative, CCR7-positively selected cells, excluding terminally differentiated effector memory CD45RA+ cells. The authors ran the assay at deep level. Only in-frame clones appear in the TCRdb table, and some are missing; sequencing was by immunoSEQ multiplex PCR. The sample has about 590,000 clones, about 95% seen once. This receptor was obtained from a woman in her 30s in good health. Sample: naive CD8+ T cells sorted from blood.

The CDR3 is CASSLEAGLLAQYF. In DNA, the CDR3 is TGTGCCAGCAGCTTAGAGGCCGGTTTGTTGGCCCAGTACTTC. The rearrangement uses TRBV7-8 and TRBJ2-5; D unclear. The germline gives CDR1 SGHVS, CDR2 FQNEAQ. This CDR3 contains 14 residues. The V and J ends lost 1 base and 9 bases respectively, with 15 bases between them.